This T cell receptor (beta chain) was identified in a study of T cells in Graves' hyperthyroidism and ophthalmopathy. The CDR3 spans 14 residues. V lost 7 bases, J lost 2 bases, and 11 bases lay in between. Lactation, pregnancy, other autoimmune disease or uncontrolled infection led to exclusion of patients. Diagnoses rested on clinical symptoms, serum thyroxine and TRAb, thyroid ultrasound and orbital computed tomography. This clonotype was counted many times. Template material for amplifying TCR beta CDR3 regions consisted of RNA transcripts. RT-PCR in the first round (using the HTBI primer set) targeted the TCR CDR3. TCRdb analysed the multiplex PCR reads with MiXCR anew, one entry per CDR3 protein. This sample has some 370,000 distinct CDR3 sequences, with about an eighth found just once.

The source material was blood. The rearrangement links TRBV12-3 or TRBV12-4 to TRBJ2-2; D might be TRBD2 (5 bases). The clonotype was recovered from a man aged 45-65 years with Graves' ophthalmopathy. DNA for the CDR3: TGTGCCAGCATCCGGGGAACCAACACCGGGGAGCTGTTTTTT. Translation: CASIRGTNTGELFF.